These 8 T cell receptor beta chains share one sample of origin, sequenced in a study of T cell changes during pregnancy in multiple sclerosis. Clones were sequenced by immunoSEQ multiplex PCR, and TCRdb holds only the in-frame ones, with some missing. This table has some 34,000 clones, 80% to 95% appearing once. The sequenced sample was CD4+ T cells from peripheral blood mononuclear cells, obtained in the third trimester of pregnancy. These receptors came from a female donor in good health, enrolled as a control in a pregnancy study.

CDR3 in DNA: TGCGCCAGCAGCTTGACGTTTACAGAGAACACTGAAGCTTTCTTT. Its translation: CASSLTFTENTEAFF. V gene TRBV5-1 combines with J gene TRBJ1-1; the D is unclear. V lost 1 base, J lost 1 base, and 11 bases lay in between. Germline CDR1 SGHRS, CDR2 YFSETQ. The CDR3 extends over 15 amino acids. The variable domain in full, completed from reference TRBV5-1 and TRBJ1-1, reads KAGVTQTPRYLIKTRGQQVTLSCSPISGHRSVSWYQQTPGQGLQFLFEYFSETQRNKGNFPGRFSGRQFSNSRSEMNVSTLELGDSALYLCASSLTFTENTEAFFGQGTRLTVV.

V usage is TRBV4-3 and J usage is TRBJ2-5, with D maybe TRBD1 (7 bases). Trimming stripped 3 bases from V and 5 bases from J, with 16 bases between. The V gene's germline CDR1 is LGHNA and CDR2 YSLEER. CDR3 size: 15 residues. The CDR3 sequence is CASSHSWQGGETQYF. CDR3 nucleotides: TGCGCCAGCAGCCACTCCTGGCAGGGGGGTGAGACCCAGTACTTC.

This sequence joins TRBV7-3 and TRBJ1-2; D possibly corresponds to TRBD1 (5 bases). Germline V CDR1 and CDR2: SGHTA, FQGTGA. Trimming took 1 base from V and 0 from J, leaving 9 bases between them. This CDR3 has 15 amino acids. CDR3 protein: CASSLMGGANYGYTF. The CDR3, as DNA: TGTGCCAGCAGCTTAATGGGGGGAGCTAACTATGGCTACACCTTC.

This clone was recorded a few times. The rearrangement joins TRBV28 to TRBJ1-1; D is undetermined. The CDR3 contains 13 residues. Looked up from germline, CDR1 is MDHEN and CDR2 is SYDVKM. Trimming took off 7 bases at V and 0 bases at J, with 9 bases between the two ends. The DNA of the CDR3 is TGTGCCAGCACCGGGGTTATGAACACTGAAGCTTTCTTT. Amino acid sequence: CASTGVMNTEAFF.

The rearrangement uses TRBV5-1 and TRBJ2-1; 7 bases are a match to TRBD2. This CDR3 comprises 15 residues. Trimming cost V 6 bases and J 0 bases; bases outside gene matches: 6. Germline V gene lookup returns CDR1 SGHRS and CDR2 YFSETQ. CDR3 sequence (DNA): TGCGCCAGCACCTGGGGGGGAAGCTCCTACAATGAGCAGTTCTTC. Its translation: CASTWGGSSYNEQFF.

The DNA of the CDR3 is TGCGCCAGCAGCTTAACGACAGGGGCTGGGGCCAACGTCCTGACTTTC. As protein: CASSLTTGAGANVLTF. J is TRBJ2-6 and V is TRBV5-1; 8 bases map to TRBD1. J was trimmed by 2 bases and V by 2 bases; bases with no gene match: 3. There are 16 residues in the CDR3. Germline V lookup: CDR1 SGHRS, CDR2 YFSETQ.

The sample holds a few counts of this clone. The CDR3: CASSRPTDTQYF. DNA for the CDR3: TGTGCCAGCAGCCGTCCCACAGATACGCAGTATTTT. V is TRBV5-4 and J is TRBJ2-3, with D uncertain. The CDR3 is made up of 12 amino acids. The germline V and J ends were trimmed by 4 bases and 2 bases, with 5 bases remaining between them. CDR1 SGHNT and CDR2 YYREEE come from the germline V gene (reference sequence).

The chain combines TRBV6-1 with TRBJ1-1; no firm D call. The length of the CDR3 is 12 residues. The germline CDR1 and CDR2 sequences are MNHNS and SASEGT. Deletions cut 4 bases from V and 11 bases from J, with 14 bases between. This chain's CDR3 is CASSGNSIRAFF. DNA for the CDR3: TGTGCCAGCAGTGGGAACAGTATTAGGGCTTTCTTT.